This TCR beta chain was recorded in a study of CD8 T cells in ankylosing spondylitis. Via MiXCR, TCRdb re-called the 5' RACE reads, giving one row per CDR3 protein. This table has just over 300,000 distinct CDR3 sequences, around 21% appearing once. This CDR3 has 15 residues. This clonotype originated in a female donor with ankylosing spondylitis or in good health (not recorded which). Sequenced sample: blood, either unsorted or a sorted T cell fraction (not recorded which). The chain has TRBV21-1 and TRBJ2-1; no DNA check was done on the table's D call, TRBD1. TRBV21-1 is labeled a pseudogene. The CDR3 sequence is CASSRRDRVYNEQFF. The CDR3 nucleotides are TGTGCCAGCAGCCGCCGGGACAGGGTTTACAATGAGCAGTTCTTC.